These 10 T cell receptor beta chains were sequenced from one sample in a study of cytomegalovirus exposure and HLA in healthy donors. With 60 Vbeta and 13 Jbeta primers, the PCR was carried out. Sequencing used immunoSEQ multiplex PCR; TCRdb keeps in-frame clones, though not all of them. The sample shows 95,000 to 110,000 clones, about 80% of them seen only once. Sequencing was performed on PBMCs. The receptors come from a man younger than 40 in good health and CMV-seronegative.

The J gene is TRBJ2-3, the V gene TRBV10-3; TRBD1 matches 7 bases. After removal of 8 bases from V and 6 bases from J, the junction contained 5 bases not matched to a gene. Germline V gives CDR1 ENHRY, CDR2 SYGVKD. The CDR3 extends over 12 amino acids. The CDR3 coding sequence is TGTGCCATCGGGACAGCCACCGATACGCAGTATTTT. Amino acid sequence: CAIGTATDTQYF.

This chain joins TRBV5-6 and TRBJ1-2, with TRBD1 matching over 7 bases. From germline, CDR1 is SGHDT and CDR2 YYEEEE. The CDR3 has 15 residues. After removal of 4 bases from V and 0 bases from J, the junction contained 6 bases not matched to a gene. CDR3 region: CASSRVGQTNYGYTF. The CDR3, as DNA: TGTGCCAGCAGCCGTGTGGGACAGACTAACTATGGCTACACCTTC.

Note on this clone: Other nucleotide sequences from this sample produce the same CDR3. J is TRBJ2-1 and V is TRBV5-1, with TRBD2 identical over 8 bases. This CDR3 comprises 15 residues. The J segment lost 5 bases and the V segment lost 4 bases, leaving 8 bases of the junction unmatched. CDR1 and CDR2 from the germline V gene are SGHRS and YFSETQ. The CDR3 sequence: CASSLVAGSDNEQFF. In nucleotides, the CDR3 is TGCGCCAGCAGCCTGGTAGCGGGAAGTGACAATGAGCAGTTCTTC. Complete variable domain (other parts from reference TRBV5-1 and TRBJ2-1): KAGVTQTPRYLIKTRGQQVTLSCSPISGHRSVSWYQQTPGQGLQFLFEYFSETQRNKGNFPGRFSGRQFSNSRSEMNVSTLELGDSALYLCASSLVAGSDNEQFFGPGTRLTVL.

The chain employs TRBV9 and TRBJ2-2; a weak D match, TRBD1 (5 bases). Germline CDR1 and CDR2: SGDLS and YYNGEE. The CDR3 is made up of 15 amino acids. Trimming removed 3 bases at V and 7 bases at J, with 16 bases between. CDR3 in amino acids: CASSGWGSVGGELFF. CDR3 coding DNA: TGTGCCAGCAGCGGTTGGGGCTCCGTAGGCGGGGAGCTGTTTTTT.

The rearrangement joins TRBV6-1 to TRBJ1-4; TRBD1 matches 8 bases. Germline lookup yields CDR1 MNHNS and CDR2 SASEGT. The J segment lost 12 bases and the V segment lost 8 bases, leaving 11 bases of the junction unmatched. CDR3 length: 13 amino acids. The CDR3 bases are TGTGCCAGCGAGACGTCAGGGGGCGCCCAACTGTTTTTT. Translated: CASETSGGAQLFF.

The genes are TRBV18 and TRBJ2-5; TRBD2 aligns across 14 bases. The CDR3 contains 16 residues. Germline CDR1 reads KGHSH; CDR2 reads LQKENI. Trimming cost V 5 bases and J 1 base; bases outside gene matches: 3. The CDR3 here is CASSDGTSGGQETQYF. In DNA, the CDR3 is TGTGCCAGCTCAGATGGGACTAGCGGGGGCCAAGAGACCCAGTACTTC.

V gene TRBV19 combines with J gene TRBJ2-7; 11 bases are shared with TRBD2. V dropped 4 bases and J dropped 4; count of bases not matched to a gene: 15. Germline V gene lookup returns CDR1 LNHDA and CDR2 SQIVND (reference sequence). This CDR3 is built from 18 residues. The CDR3 region is CASSTNRIAGGPLYEQYF. Here the CDR3 DNA reads TGTGCCAGTAGTACCAACCGTATAGCGGGAGGGCCCTTATACGAGCAGTACTTC.

This clone was seen a handful of times. The chain couples TRBV28 to TRBJ2-2, with D maybe TRBD1 (8 bases). Trimming cost V 11 bases and J 7 bases, with 17 bases left between them. From germline, CDR1 is MDHEN and CDR2 SYDVKM. The CDR3 contains 13 residues. CDR3 amino acids: CASRQGRDGELFF. The CDR3 nucleotides are TGTGCCTCAAGACAGGGGAGGGACGGGGAGCTGTTTTTT. The full variable domain, with the rest looked up from reference TRBV28 and TRBJ2-2, is DVKVTQSSRYLVKRTGEKVFLECVQDMDHENMFWYRQDPGLGLRLIYFSYDVKMKEKGDIPEGYSVSREKKERFSLILESASTNQTSMYLCASRQGRDGELFFGEGSRLTVL.

The rearrangement links TRBV5-6 to TRBJ2-1, with a tentative D call TRBD2 (5 bases). Germline V gene data show CDR1 as SGHDT and CDR2 as YYEEEE. The germline V and J ends were trimmed by 1 base and 4 bases, with 21 bases remaining between them. The length of the CDR3 is 18 residues. This CDR3 reads CASSLSNWNRRGYNEQFF. The CDR3 DNA sequence: TGTGCCAGCAGCTTGTCAAACTGGAACCGCCGGGGATACAATGAGCAGTTCTTC.

The chain links TRBV7-9 to TRBJ2-1; possibly TRBD1 for D (5 bases). V was clipped by 7 bases and J by 5 bases, with 15 bases between them. The CDR3 runs 14 residues. Germline lookup yields CDR1 SEHNR and CDR2 FQNEAQ (reference sequence). CDR3 DNA sequence: TGTGCCAGCACAGGGTGGCCTGATAACAATGAGCAGTTCTTC. Translation: CASTGWPDNNEQFF.